This T cell receptor (beta chain) was recovered during a study of CD8 T cells in Susac syndrome (dated by TCRdb to between 2018 and 2021). Background for the entire study: Repertoire sequencing was used to test whether CD8+ T cell activation and differentiation in Susac syndrome was antigen driven.

About this clonotype: What antigen it recognizes has not been identified. The input lacks base qualities; no much larger clone sits a single base away.

RNA was extracted using the RNeasy kit, and roughly 0.5 to 1 microgram was reverse transcribed with random hexamers. The immunoSEQ multiplex PCR assay, which covers 54 Vbeta and 13 Jbeta segments, was used to amplify TCR beta CDR3 regions. PCR amplification bias was corrected using a synthetic template baseline for primer optimization and computational correction. The published analysis was carried out like this. Reads were assigned to V, D and J genes according to IMGT and analyzed in immunoSEQ Analyzer, with only productive sequences retained. Clonality was calculated as one minus the Shannon entropy normalized by log2 of the number of productive unique sequences. For each patient and control, public and private clones were evaluated within the 100 most prevalent clones. Clones were defined as Susac-specific if absent from the healthy and MS cohorts, from 1052 published viral clones and from other ImmuneACCESS disease sequences. Clones were called with MiXCR by TCRdb after fastp trimmed the public reads at Q25, and only in-frame beta chains were retained. Each CDR3 protein gets just one entry, which takes the most common genes and DNA from the rows behind it. TCRdb's processing, not the authors' own work, is the source of the V and J calls. The sample yields roughly 330,000 distinct CDR3 sequences; just over 90% were counted once. Roughly 0.059% of the sample belongs to the ten largest clones.

General findings and caveats noted by the study authors: The study acknowledged that relatively few individuals were included in the TCR sequencing and HLA analysis.

Peripheral blood CD8+ and CD4+ T cells from healthy donors, Susac syndrome patients and multiple sclerosis patients were profiled using high-throughput TCR beta sequencing. Treatment-naive patients with stable or active relapsing-remitting disease fulfilling revised McDonald criteria were used as multiple sclerosis controls. Bulk CD8+ and CD4+ T cells were purified by magnetic negative isolation, whereas CD8+ TEMRA cells were enriched by FACS. Blood was drawn into EDTA tubes, processed within 24 hours, and PBMCs were isolated by density gradient centrifugation. PBMCs intended for TCR sequencing were cryopreserved in liquid nitrogen and thawed later in a water bath at 37 degrees C. The sorted or isolated CD4+, CD8+ and CD8+ TEMRA cells reached a purity of at least 90%. From its cysteine to its phenylalanine, the CDR3 spans 15 amino acids. Only CDR3 DNA remains: 45 bases, in frame from the first base. The germline V gene (reference sequence) specifies GTSNPN as CDR1 and SVGIG as CDR2. V lost 5 bases and J lost 0 bases, and the count of bases not matched to a germline gene is 4.

The clonotype was recovered from a human donor with multiple sclerosis. The chain joins TRBV30 to TRBJ1-3; 10 bases in the junction line up with TRBD1. Sequencing input: CD4+ T cells from PBMCs. The CDR3 here reads CAWGRQGASGNTIYF. Here is the DNA: TGTGCCTGGGGTAGACAGGGGGCCTCTGGAAACACCATATATTTT.